This T cell receptor beta chain was identified in a study of chemoradiotherapy in HPV16-positive cancers (dated by TCRdb to between 2021 and 2024). For the study in its entirety: Using functional T-cell assays on cells from a couple of HPV16-positive patients, the researchers defined candidate HPV-specific T-cell clones and common TCR motifs. The study asked whether T-cell immunity to the HPV oncoproteins E6 and E7 changes during chemoradiotherapy and whether this immunity affects survival. TCR repertoires from some 90 patients with HPV-related cancers were then used to track the candidate HPV-specific TCRs and motifs. The paper's findings and limits, for the study overall: Expansion of candidate HPV-specific clones and E7-related TCR motifs was observed in the tumor microenvironment during treatment, whereas no such expansion was observed for non-HPV-specific T cells. The functional definition of HPV-specific T cells came from only two HPV16-positive patients, and the survival association was reported for HPV16-positive patients. Among HPV16-positive patients, expansion of HPV-responsive T cells during chemoradiotherapy was associated with better recurrence-free survival.

The library was built by means of the immunoSEQ multiplex PCR assay. TCRdb retrieved this table from immuneACCESS and kept in-frame rearrangements only. Not all clones are present; in checked studies, unresolved V genes account for under half, and no reason is known for the remainder. The table for this sample lists some 20,000 clones; 73% of them were counted only once. Jointly, the top ten make up roughly 2.6% of the sample. Only a few counts were recorded for this clone. Which antigen it targets is not known. Per-base quality was not reported, and no clone a single base away is much larger than it. Based on the germline V gene (reference sequence), the CDR1 and CDR2 sequences are SGHAT and FQDESV. The CDR3 holds 14 amino acids from the cysteine to the phenylalanine. The entry retains the CDR3 DNA only, 42 bases that are in frame from base 1. After removal of 1 base from V and 14 bases from J, the junction retains 11 bases not matched to a gene.

Repertoires were sampled repeatedly over the course of chemoradiotherapy so that clonal expansion in the tumor microenvironment could be followed. Collection took place from a patient who underwent chemoradiotherapy. This receptor chain uses TRBV11-1 and TRBJ2-3; 8 junctional bases match TRBD2. This TCR derives from a human donor with HPV-associated anogenital cancer. The bases read TGTGCCAGCAGCTTAGAATCTTTCGGGACTAGGAGGTATTTT. This codes for CASSLESFGTRRYF. With all but the CDR3 taken from the reference TRBV11-1 and TRBJ2-3 genes, the full variable domain is: EAEVAQSPRYKITEKSQAVAFWCDPISGHATLYWYRQILGQGPELLVQFQDESVVDDSQLPKDRFSAERLKGVDSTLKIQPAELGDSAMYLCASSLESFGTRRYFGPGTRLTVL.